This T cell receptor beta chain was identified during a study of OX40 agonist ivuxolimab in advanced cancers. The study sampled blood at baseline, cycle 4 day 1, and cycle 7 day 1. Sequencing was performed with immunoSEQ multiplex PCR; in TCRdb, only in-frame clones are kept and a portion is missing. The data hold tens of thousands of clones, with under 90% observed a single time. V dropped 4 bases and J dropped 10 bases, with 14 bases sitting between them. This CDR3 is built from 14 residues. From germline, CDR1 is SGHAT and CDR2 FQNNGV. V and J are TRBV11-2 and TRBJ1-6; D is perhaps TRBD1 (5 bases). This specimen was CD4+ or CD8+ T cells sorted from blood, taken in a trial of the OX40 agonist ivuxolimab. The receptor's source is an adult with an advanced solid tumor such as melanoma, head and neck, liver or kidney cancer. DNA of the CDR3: TGTGCCAGCAGCTCCCCTCCAGGGCTCTCACCCCTCCACTTT. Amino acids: CASSSPPGLSPLHF. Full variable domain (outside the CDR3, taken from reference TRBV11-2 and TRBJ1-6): EAGVAQSPRYKIIEKRQSVAFWCNPISGHATLYWYQQILGQGPKLLIQFQNNGVVDDSQLPKDRFSAERLKGVDSTLKIQPAKLEDSAVYLCASSSPPGLSPLHFGNGTRLTVT.